The rows below give T cell receptor beta chains drawn from one sample of a study of T cells in tuberculosis. Some clones are missing from TCRdb's copy, which holds only in-frame ones; the method was immunoSEQ multiplex PCR. This table has tens of thousands of clones, around nine tenths appearing once. Source: PBMCs, taken at tuberculosis diagnosis. These receptors came from an adult with tuberculosis. Each CDR3 is given with its conserved first and last residue. D genes are given only for firm matches. Only part of the rows carry a size: once, few, many, or a class if the clone is expanded.

D gene,clone size,V gene,J gene,CDR3 protein,CDR3 DNA
.,once,TRBV15,TRBJ2-1,CATQWSGARSEQFF,TGTGCCACCCAATGGTCAGGGGCGCGTAGTGAGCAGTTCTTC
.,.,TRBV6-1,TRBJ2-7,CASSGYRALSQSYEQYF,TGTGCCAGCAGTGGATACAGGGCCCTGTCCCAATCCTACGAGCAGTACTTC
TRBD1,.,TRBV5-4,TRBJ2-6,CASSDRDRGLSGANVLTF,TGTGCCAGCAGCGACCGGGACAGGGGCCTCTCTGGGGCCAACGTCCTGACTTTC
.,.,TRBV29-1,TRBJ2-4,CSVGGQPEIQYF,TGCAGCGTTGGGGGCCAGCCCGAGATTCAGTACTTC
.,once,TRBV18,TRBJ2-1,CASSPVRGNEQFF,TGTGCCAGCTCACCGGTTCGCGGGAATGAGCAGTTCTTC
.,.,TRBV2,TRBJ1-5,CAGGGGGNQPQHF,TGTGCCGGAGGAGGCGGGGGCAATCAGCCCCAGCATTTT
TRBD2,.,TRBV6-5,TRBJ2-2,CASRRLAEVTGELFF,TGTGCCAGCAGAAGGCTAGCGGAGGTAACCGGGGAGCTGTTTTTT
TRBD2,.,TRBV11-3,TRBJ2-3,CASSFGTSGITDTQYF,TGTGCCAGCAGCTTCGGGACTAGCGGAATCACAGATACGCAGTATTTT
.,.,TRBV10-3,TRBJ2-1,CAISDRAHKGDEQFF,TGTGCCATCAGTGATCGAGCTCACAAAGGGGATGAGCAGTTCTTC
.,.,TRBV18,TRBJ1-1,CASSLSRGSTEAFF,TGTGCCAGCTCTCTCTCCAGGGGTAGCACTGAAGCTTTCTTT
.,.,TRBV28,TRBJ1-1,CASSRGLLNTEAFF,TGTGCCAGCAGTCGGGGACTTCTGAACACTGAAGCTTTCTTT
TRBD1,.,TRBV11-2,TRBJ1-6,CASSFTGGDYNSPLHF,TGTGCCAGCAGCTTCACAGGGGGAGACTATAATTCACCCCTCCACTTT
.,.,TRBV7-9,TRBJ1-4,CASRSGTLGGTNEKLFF,TGTGCCAGCAGGTCCGGGACGCTCGGAGGGACTAATGAAAAACTGTTTTTT
TRBD1,.,TRBV13,TRBJ2-7,CASSYRDRRGEQYF,TGTGCCAGCAGTTACCGGGACAGACGTGGCGAGCAGTACTTC
.,.,TRBV7-2,TRBJ2-3,CASSLGGSGFTDTQYF,TGTGCCAGCAGCTTAGGAGGTAGCGGATTCACAGATACGCAGTATTTT
.,.,TRBV5-1,TRBJ2-7,CASSLGTEVYEQYF,TGCGCCAGCAGCTTGGGGACGGAGGTCTACGAGCAGTACTTC
.,.,TRBV28,TRBJ1-5,CATRPYRGNQPQHF,TGTGCCACGCGTCCGTACAGGGGCAATCAGCCCCAGCATTTT
TRBD1,.,TRBV4-3,TRBJ1-1,CASGRDRGDEAFF,TGCGCCAGCGGGAGGGACAGGGGGGATGAAGCTTTCTTT
.,.,TRBV30,TRBJ2-7,CAWSGQAYEQYF,TGTGCCTGGAGTGGACAAGCCTACGAGCAGTACTTC
.,.,TRBV28,TRBJ1-1,CASSHQGSLEAFF,TGTGCCAGCAGTCATCAGGGGTCCCTTGAAGCTTTCTTT
.,.,TRBV18,TRBJ2-7,CASSPGPGENNWYF,TGTGCCAGCTCACCAGGGCCAGGTGAGAATAATTGGTACTTC
.,.,TRBV5-1,TRBJ2-3,CASSLSTFGGTDTQYF,TGCGCCAGCAGCTTGTCTACCTTCGGGGGCACAGATACGCAGTATTTT
.,.,TRBV5-4,TRBJ1-5,CASSLDRYNQPQHF,TGTGCCAGCAGCTTGGACAGGTACAATCAGCCCCAGCATTTT
.,.,TRBV29-1,TRBJ1-1,CSVPPTDF,TGCAGCGTGCCCCCTACAGATTTT
.,.,TRBV4-2,TRBJ1-5,CASSQDLTGSNQPQHF,TGTGCCAGCAGCCAAGATCTTACGGGGAGCAATCAGCCCCAGCATTTT
TRBD1,.,TRBV10-1,TRBJ1-3,CASSDLRAAGQGSGNTIYF,TGCGCCAGCAGTGACCTTCGGGCCGCGGGACAGGGCTCTGGAAACACCATATATTTT
TRBD2,.,TRBV4-3,TRBJ2-5,CASSQAWRLAGGLETQYF,TGCGCCAGCAGCCAAGCGTGGAGACTAGCGGGGGGGCTGGAGACCCAGTACTTC
.,.,TRBV9,TRBJ2-1,CASSVGPQSGGEQFF,TGTGCCAGCAGCGTCGGTCCCCAATCGGGGGGCGAGCAGTTCTTC
.,.,TRBV5-1,TRBJ1-2,CASSLDRSDYGYTF,TGCGCCAGCAGCTTGGACAGGAGCGACTATGGCTACACCTTC
.,.,TRBV30,TRBJ2-1,CAWNRGEYYNEQFF,TGTGCCTGGAACCGCGGGGAGTACTACAATGAGCAGTTCTTC
.,once,TRBV5-6,TRBJ2-7,CASSSGGFGPYEQYF,TGTGCCAGCAGCTCCGGCGGGTTCGGCCCCTACGAGCAGTACTTC
TRBD1,once,TRBV7-2,TRBJ1-2,CASSSSWTGEGYTF,TGTGCCAGCAGCTCTTCATGGACAGGGGAAGGCTACACCTTC
.,.,TRBV29-1,TRBJ2-5,CSVEVLAPGADEETQYF,TGCAGCGTTGAAGTCCTTGCCCCCGGAGCGGATGAAGAGACCCAGTACTTC
TRBD2,.,TRBV4-2,TRBJ2-5,CASSQSARGGNQETQYF,TGTGCCAGCAGCCAATCGGCGCGGGGGGGCAATCAAGAGACCCAGTACTTC
TRBD2,.,TRBV28,TRBJ2-7,CASSLRGGDYEQYF,TGTGCCAGCAGTCTCCGCGGGGGAGACTACGAGCAGTACTTC
TRBD1,.,TRBV5-4,TRBJ2-2,CASTMGQGRTGELFF,TGTGCCAGCACCATGGGACAGGGGCGCACCGGGGAGCTGTTTTTT
TRBD1,.,TRBV5-1,TRBJ1-1,CASSAKPGQGFTEAFF,TGCGCCAGCAGCGCGAAACCGGGACAGGGGTTCACTGAAGCTTTCTTT
TRBD1,once,TRBV9,TRBJ2-1,CASSVEGDRGLGWNEQFF,TGTGCCAGCAGCGTAGAGGGAGACAGGGGGCTAGGTTGGAATGAGCAGTTCTTC
TRBD1,.,TRBV5-1,TRBJ2-5,CASSLAGTGGETQYF,TGCGCCAGCAGCTTGGCTGGGACAGGCGGGGAGACCCAGTACTTC
.,.,TRBV28,TRBJ2-5,CASSHIGRRNQETQYF,TGTGCCAGCAGTCACATCGGCAGGAGGAACCAAGAGACCCAGTACTTC
.,.,TRBV2,TRBJ1-1,CAATRGSGTEAFF,TGTGCCGCTACTAGGGGGTCGGGCACTGAAGCTTTCTTT
.,.,TRBV19,TRBJ1-1,CASSRGAGTPNTEAFF,TGTGCCAGTAGTCGGGGTGCCGGGACACCGAACACTGAAGCTTTCTTT
TRBD1,once,TRBV6-5,TRBJ1-4,CASSGDSNEKLFF,TGTGCCAGCAGTGGGGACAGTAATGAAAAACTGTTTTTT
TRBD1,.,TRBV10-3,TRBJ1-3,CAIIGQGDTIYF,TGTGCCATCATTGGCCAGGGGGACACCATATATTTT
TRBD1,once,TRBV4-2,TRBJ2-7,CASSQVLPGGGSSYEQYF,TGTGCCAGCAGCCAAGTACTCCCAGGGGGCGGCAGCTCCTACGAGCAGTACTTC
TRBD1,.,TRBV28,TRBJ1-2,CASSTTDRGTLYGYTF,TGTGCCAGCAGTACCACGGACAGGGGAACACTCTATGGCTACACCTTC
TRBD1,.,TRBV29-1,TRBJ1-2,CSVGQADGYTF,TGCAGCGTAGGACAGGCCGATGGCTACACCTTC